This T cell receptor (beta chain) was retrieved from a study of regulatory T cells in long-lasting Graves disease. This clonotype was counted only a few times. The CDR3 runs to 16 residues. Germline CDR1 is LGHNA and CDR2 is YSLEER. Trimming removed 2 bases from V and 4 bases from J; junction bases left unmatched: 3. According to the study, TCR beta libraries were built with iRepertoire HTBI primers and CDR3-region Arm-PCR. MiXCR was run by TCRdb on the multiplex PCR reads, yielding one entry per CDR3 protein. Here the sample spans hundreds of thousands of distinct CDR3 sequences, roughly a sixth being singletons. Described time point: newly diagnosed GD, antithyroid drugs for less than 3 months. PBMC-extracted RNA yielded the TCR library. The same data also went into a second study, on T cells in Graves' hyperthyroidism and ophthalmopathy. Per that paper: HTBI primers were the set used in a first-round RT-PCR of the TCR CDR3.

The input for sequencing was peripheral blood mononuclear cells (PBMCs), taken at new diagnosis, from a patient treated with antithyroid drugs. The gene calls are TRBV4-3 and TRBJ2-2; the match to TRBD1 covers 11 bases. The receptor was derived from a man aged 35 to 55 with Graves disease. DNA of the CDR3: TGCGCCAGCAGCCAAAAGGGACAGGGGGTCACCGGGGAGCTGTTTTTT. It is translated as CASSQKGQGVTGELFF.